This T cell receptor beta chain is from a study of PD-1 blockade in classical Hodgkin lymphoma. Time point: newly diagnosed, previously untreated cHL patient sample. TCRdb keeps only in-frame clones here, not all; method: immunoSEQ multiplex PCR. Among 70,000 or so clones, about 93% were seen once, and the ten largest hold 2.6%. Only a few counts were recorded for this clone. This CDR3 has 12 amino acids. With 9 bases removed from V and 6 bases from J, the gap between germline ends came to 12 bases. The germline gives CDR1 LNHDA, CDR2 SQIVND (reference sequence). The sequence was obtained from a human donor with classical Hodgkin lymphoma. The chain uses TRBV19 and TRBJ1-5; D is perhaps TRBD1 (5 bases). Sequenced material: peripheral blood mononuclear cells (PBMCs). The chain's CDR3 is CASPGSRQPQHF. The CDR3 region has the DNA TGTGCCAGCCCAGGGTCACGTCAGCCCCAGCATTTT.